This entry concerns a single T cell receptor (beta chain). Its antigen is as yet unknown. V was cut by 2 bases and J by 1 base, with 6 bases left in between. CDR3 length: 13 residues. CDR1 and CDR2 (germline): SGHTA, FQGTGA. Libraries were prepared by immunoSEQ multiplex PCR; TCRdb keeps only in-frame clonotypes and omits some of them. The data contain hundreds of thousands of clones, around 87% of them seen just once; the ten biggest clones take up approximately 3.6%. The sample belongs to a study of Ad26.COV2.S vaccination and SARS-CoV-2 variants. Study in general: A COV1001 Ad26.COV2.S trial-arm participant provided the sample. Intramuscular Ad26.COV2.S doses were given once or twice, 56 days apart.

The treatment: around 19 received Ad26.COV2.S at low or high dose, single or two shots; about 5 received placebo; per-sample allocation not given. Collection of the samples took place on day 63 after the first injection of vaccine or placebo. Whole-study findings and limits: An underestimation of total T cell responses may have resulted from the TCR breadth and depth analyses. Vaccine and placebo recipients had similar non-spike TCR breadth.

The sample in question was peripheral blood, obtained in a trial of Ad26.COV2.S vaccine versus placebo. This receptor was taken from a person between 18 and 60 years old who received the Ad26.COV2.S COVID-19 vaccine or a placebo. This rearrangement joins TRBV7-3 to TRBJ2-7; D is uncertain. CDR3 sequence: CASSLAESYEQYF. The CDR3 DNA follows: TGTGCCAGCAGCTTAGCGGAGTCCTACGAGCAGTACTTC.